This paragraph reports one T cell receptor (beta chain). The data belong to a study of blood T cell repertoires in COVID-19. Using immunoSEQ multiplex PCR, the repertoire was profiled, and TCRdb retains in-frame clones only, with some absent. Here the sample spans roughly 240,000 clones, about 91% being singletons. This study enrolled people aged roughly 18 to 89 from under 25 US geographic areas. Germline loops: CDR1 SGHRS, CDR2 YFSETQ. V lost 5 bases and J lost 2; bases outside the gene matches: 4. CDR3 size: 14 residues. Sequencing was carried out using PBMCs or T cells enriched from blood (not recorded which). The chain combines TRBV5-1 with TRBJ2-5; TRBD2 matches 9 bases. This receptor was obtained from a woman in her thirties or forties with acute COVID-19. The CDR3 DNA reads TGCGCCAGCAGTAAGGCGGGAGGGCAAGAGACCCAGTACTTC. Translating it yields CASSKAGGQETQYF.